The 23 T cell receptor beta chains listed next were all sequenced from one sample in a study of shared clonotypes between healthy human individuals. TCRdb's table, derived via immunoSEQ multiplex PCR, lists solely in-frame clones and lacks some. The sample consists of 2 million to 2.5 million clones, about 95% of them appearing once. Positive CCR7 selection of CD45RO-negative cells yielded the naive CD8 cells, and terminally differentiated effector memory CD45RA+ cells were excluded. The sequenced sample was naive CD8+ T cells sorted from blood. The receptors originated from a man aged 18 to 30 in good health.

CDR3 loop: CASSLAFGQGVNTEAFF. The DNA for the CDR3 is TGTGCCAGCAGCTTAGCCTTTGGTCAGGGGGTGAACACTGAAGCTTTCTTT. V usage is TRBV7-9 and J usage is TRBJ1-1; TRBD1 matches 7 bases. The CDR3 is 17 residues long. The ends lost 0 bases at V and 0 bases at J; junction bases unmatched: 7. From germline, CDR1 is SEHNR and CDR2 FQNEAQ (reference sequence).

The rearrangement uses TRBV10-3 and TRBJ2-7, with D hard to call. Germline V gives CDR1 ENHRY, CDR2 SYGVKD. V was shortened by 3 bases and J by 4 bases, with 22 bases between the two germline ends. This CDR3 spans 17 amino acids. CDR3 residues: CAISDFSTRIAQYEQYF. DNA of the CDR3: TGTGCCATCAGTGACTTTTCTACGAGGATTGCTCAATACGAGCAGTACTTC.

CDR3 sequence reads: CASSLGGRWDTQYF. CDR3 DNA sequence: TGTGCCAGCAGTTTAGGGGGGCGGTGGGATACGCAGTATTTT. The chain combines TRBV27 with TRBJ2-3; D might be TRBD1 or TRBD2, each matching 6 bases. The CDR3 consists of 14 residues. Germline-derived CDR1 and CDR2 are MNHEY and SMNVEV (reference sequence). Trimming pared 2 bases from V and 6 bases from J, leaving 12 bases between.

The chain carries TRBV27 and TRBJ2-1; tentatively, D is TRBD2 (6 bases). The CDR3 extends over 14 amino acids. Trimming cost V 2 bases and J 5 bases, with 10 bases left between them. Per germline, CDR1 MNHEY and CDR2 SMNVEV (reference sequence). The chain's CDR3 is CASSLVTGDNEQFF. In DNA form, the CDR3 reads TGTGCCAGCAGTTTAGTGACGGGAGACAATGAGCAGTTCTTC.

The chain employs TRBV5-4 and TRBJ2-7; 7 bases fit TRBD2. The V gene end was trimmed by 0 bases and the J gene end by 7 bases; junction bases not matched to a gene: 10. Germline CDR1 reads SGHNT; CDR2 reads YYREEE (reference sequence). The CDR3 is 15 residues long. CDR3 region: CASSLGLVYGGEQYF. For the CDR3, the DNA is TGTGCCAGCAGCTTGGGACTGGTTTACGGGGGGGAGCAGTACTTC.

The CDR3 bases are TGTGCCTGGGGGACAGGGAACGAGCAGTACTTC. Amino acid sequence: CAWGTGNEQYF. The chain couples TRBV30 to TRBJ2-7; 9 positions match TRBD1. Germline V gene data show CDR1 as GTSNPN and CDR2 as SVGIG (reference sequence). Trimming cost V 5 bases and J 5 bases; bases outside gene matches: 1. The CDR3 covers 11 residues.

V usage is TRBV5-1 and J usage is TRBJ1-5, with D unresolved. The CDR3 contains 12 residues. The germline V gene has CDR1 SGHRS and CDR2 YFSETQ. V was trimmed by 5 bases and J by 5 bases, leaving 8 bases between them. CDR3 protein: CASRPGDQPQHF. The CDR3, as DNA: TGCGCCAGCAGACCTGGAGATCAGCCCCAGCATTTT.

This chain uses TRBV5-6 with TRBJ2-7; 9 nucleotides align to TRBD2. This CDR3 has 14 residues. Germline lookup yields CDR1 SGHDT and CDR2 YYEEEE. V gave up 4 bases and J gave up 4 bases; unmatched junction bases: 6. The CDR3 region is CASSNGLARYEQYF. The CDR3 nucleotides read TGTGCCAGCAGCAATGGACTAGCGCGGTACGAGCAGTACTTC.

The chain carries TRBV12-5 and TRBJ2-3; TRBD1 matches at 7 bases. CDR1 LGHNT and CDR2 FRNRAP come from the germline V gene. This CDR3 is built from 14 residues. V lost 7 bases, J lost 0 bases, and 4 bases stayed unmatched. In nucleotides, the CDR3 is TGTGCTAGTGACGGGACAGCCAGCACAGATACGCAGTATTTT. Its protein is CASDGTASTDTQYF.

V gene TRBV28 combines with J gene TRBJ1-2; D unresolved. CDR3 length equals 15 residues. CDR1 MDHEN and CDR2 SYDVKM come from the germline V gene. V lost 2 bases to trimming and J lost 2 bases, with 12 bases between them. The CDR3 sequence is CASSLVSPLNYGYTF. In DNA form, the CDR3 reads TGTGCCAGCAGTTTAGTTTCTCCATTGAACTATGGCTACACCTTC.

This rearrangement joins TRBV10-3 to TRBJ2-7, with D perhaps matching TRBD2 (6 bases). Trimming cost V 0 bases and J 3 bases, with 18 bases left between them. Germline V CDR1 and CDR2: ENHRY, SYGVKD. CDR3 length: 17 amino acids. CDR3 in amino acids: CAISESGGKVGYYEQYF. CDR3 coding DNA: TGTGCCATCAGTGAGTCGGGAGGAAAAGTCGGATACTACGAGCAGTACTTC.

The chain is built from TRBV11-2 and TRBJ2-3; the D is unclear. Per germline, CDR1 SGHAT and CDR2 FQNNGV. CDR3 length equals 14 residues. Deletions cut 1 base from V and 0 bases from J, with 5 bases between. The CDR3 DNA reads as TGTGCCAGCAGCTTAGGGACGAGCACAGATACGCAGTATTTT. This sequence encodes CASSLGTSTDTQYF.

The CDR3, as DNA: TGCGCCAGCAGCCCACCGGGCGGGTTAGGCTATGGCTACACCTTC. The encoded protein is CASSPPGGLGYGYTF. The genes are TRBV5-1 and TRBJ1-2; no definite D call. The V gene lost 4 bases and the J gene lost 4 bases, with 17 bases spanning the gap. The V gene's germline CDR1 is SGHRS and CDR2 YFSETQ. There are 15 residues in the CDR3.

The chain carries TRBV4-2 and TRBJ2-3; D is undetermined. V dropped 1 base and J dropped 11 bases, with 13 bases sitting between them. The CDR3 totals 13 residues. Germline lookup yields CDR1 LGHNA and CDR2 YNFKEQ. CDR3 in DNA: TGTGCCAGCAGCCAAGTCTTGGGTCTAGAGCAGTATTTT. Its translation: CASSQVLGLEQYF.

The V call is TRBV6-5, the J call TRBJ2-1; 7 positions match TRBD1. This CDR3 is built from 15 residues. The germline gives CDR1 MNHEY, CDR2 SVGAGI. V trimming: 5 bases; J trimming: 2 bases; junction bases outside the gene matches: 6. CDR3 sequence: CASSPDRATYNEQFF. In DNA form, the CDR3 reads TGTGCCAGCAGTCCCGACAGGGCGACCTACAATGAGCAGTTCTTC.

The CDR3 loop is CASSWGPPRSNQPQHF. The CDR3 nucleotides read TGTGCCAGCAGTTGGGGCCCCCCGCGTAGCAATCAGCCCCAGCATTTT. The chain is built from TRBV2 and TRBJ1-5; tentative D call: TRBD1 (5 bases). V gave up 5 bases and J gave up 0 bases, with 14 bases separating them. The CDR3 totals 16 residues. Per germline, CDR1 SNHLY and CDR2 FYNNEI.

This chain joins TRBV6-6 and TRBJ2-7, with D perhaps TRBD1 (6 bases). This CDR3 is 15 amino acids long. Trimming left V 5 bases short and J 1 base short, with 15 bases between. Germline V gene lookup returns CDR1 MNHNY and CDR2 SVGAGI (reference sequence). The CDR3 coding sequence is TGTGCCAGCAGTACCCTGACAGGAATGTCCTACGAGCAGTACTTC. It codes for CASSTLTGMSYEQYF.

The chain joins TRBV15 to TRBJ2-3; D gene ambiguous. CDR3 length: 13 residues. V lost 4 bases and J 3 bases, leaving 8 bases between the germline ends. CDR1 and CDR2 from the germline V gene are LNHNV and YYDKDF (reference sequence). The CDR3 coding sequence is TGTGCCACCAGCATTATAATTACAGATACGCAGTATTTT. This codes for CATSIIITDTQYF. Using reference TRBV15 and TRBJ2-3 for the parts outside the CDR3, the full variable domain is DAMVIQNPRYQVTQFGKPVTLSCSQTLNHNVMYWYQQKSSQAPKLLFHYYDKDFNNEADTPDNFQSRRPNTSFCFLDIRSPGLGDTAMYLCATSIIITDTQYFGPGTRLTVL.

Written as DNA, the CDR3 is TGCAGCGTTGAGGGACTGAAAAACTATGGCTACACCTTC. As protein: CSVEGLKNYGYTF. V gene TRBV29-1 combines with J gene TRBJ1-2, with a weak D call TRBD1 (5 bases). Germline assignment: CDR1 SQVTM and CDR2 ANQGSEA. The CDR3 consists of 13 residues. Trimming stripped 3 bases from V and 2 bases from J, with 10 bases between.

CDR3 in DNA: TGTGCCAGCAGCTTCAGCGGGGAAACTAGCACAGATACGCAGTATTTT. Amino acid sequence: CASSFSGETSTDTQYF. This chain connects TRBV7-3 to TRBJ2-3; 7 bases fit TRBD2. Per germline, CDR1 SGHTA and CDR2 FQGTGA. With V trimmed by 3 bases and J by 0 bases, 6 bases remained unmatched. The CDR3 runs to 16 residues.

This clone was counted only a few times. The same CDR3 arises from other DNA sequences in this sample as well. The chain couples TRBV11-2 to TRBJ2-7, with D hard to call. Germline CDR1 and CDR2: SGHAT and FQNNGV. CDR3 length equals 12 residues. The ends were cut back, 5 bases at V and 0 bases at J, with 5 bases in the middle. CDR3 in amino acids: CASSQSSYEQYF. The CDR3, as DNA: TGTGCCAGCAGCCAGAGCTCCTACGAGCAGTACTTC.

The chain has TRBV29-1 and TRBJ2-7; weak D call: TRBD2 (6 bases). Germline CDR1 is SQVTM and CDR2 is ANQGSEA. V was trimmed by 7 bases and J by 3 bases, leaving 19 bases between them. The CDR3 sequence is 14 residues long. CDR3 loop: CSAFFRESLYEQYF. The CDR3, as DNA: TGCAGCGCCTTTTTTCGGGAGAGTCTCTACGAGCAGTACTTC.

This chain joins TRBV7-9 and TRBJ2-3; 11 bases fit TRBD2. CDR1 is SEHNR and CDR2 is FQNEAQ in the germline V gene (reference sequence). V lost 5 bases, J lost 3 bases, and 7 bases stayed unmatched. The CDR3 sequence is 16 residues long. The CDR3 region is CASSPSTSGRTDTQYF. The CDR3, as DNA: TGTGCCAGCAGCCCCAGCACTAGCGGGAGAACAGATACGCAGTATTTT.